This passage covers 25 T cell receptor beta chains from one sample sequenced in a study of blood T cell repertoires in COVID-19. TCRdb's table, derived via immunoSEQ multiplex PCR, lists solely in-frame clones and lacks some. The table includes about 380,000 clones, around 89% detected once. Sequencing input: PBMCs or T cells enriched from blood (not recorded which). The receptors shown here come from a woman under 30 who had recovered from COVID-19.

The chain joins TRBV7-9 to TRBJ2-7, with D possibly being TRBD1 (5 bases). The CDR3 covers 18 residues. Between the trimmed V and J ends, which lost 1 base and 5 bases, there was a span of 24 bases. Germline CDR1 reads SEHNR; CDR2 reads FQNEAQ (reference sequence). The DNA for the CDR3 is TGTGCCAGCAGCTTAGTCGGTAGCTCGGGCGGCCTGGGGCACGAGCAGTACTTC. It codes for CASSLVGSSGGLGHEQYF. Complete variable domain (other parts from reference TRBV7-9 and TRBJ2-7): DTGVSQNPRHKITKRGQNVTFRCDPISEHNRLYWYRQTLGQGPEFLTYFQNEAQLEKSRLLSDRFSAERPKGSFSTLEIQRTEQGDSAMYLCASSLVGSSGGLGHEQYFGPGTRLTVT.

The chain couples TRBV3-1 (or the pseudogene TRBV3-2) to TRBJ1-1; 10 bases agree with TRBD1. The CDR3 runs to 16 residues. Germline values: CDR1 LGHDT, CDR2 YNNKEL (reference sequence). V lost 5 bases to trimming and J lost 1 base; unmatched junction nucleotides: 7. The CDR3: CASSSTGGNRNTEAFF. CDR3 sequence (DNA): TGTGCCAGCAGCTCGACAGGGGGCAATCGGAACACTGAAGCTTTCTTT.

The chain employs TRBV10-1 and TRBJ2-4; the D gene is possibly TRBD1 (5 bases). V was cut by 0 bases and J by 2 bases, with 11 bases left in between. CDR1 is WNHNN, CDR2 SYGVQD, per germline (reference sequence). This CDR3 region has 16 residues. The CDR3 spells CASSESSAGTKNIQYF. The CDR3 DNA is TGCGCCAGCAGTGAGTCTTCAGCAGGGACCAAAAACATTCAGTACTTC.

V usage is TRBV5-1 and J usage is TRBJ1-4; D might be TRBD1 (5 bases). The CDR3 totals 15 residues. In germline, CDR1 is SGHRS, CDR2 YFSETQ. The V end lost 3 bases, the J end lost 3 bases, and 12 bases lay between the germline ends. The CDR3 loop reads CASSSAGLSNEKLFF. In DNA, the CDR3 is TGCGCCAGCAGCTCCGCAGGGTTGTCTAATGAAAAACTGTTTTTT.

The chain links TRBV7-6 to TRBJ2-3, with a tentative D call TRBD2 (6 bases). Germline CDR1 is SGHVS and CDR2 is FNYEAQ. V was trimmed by 4 bases and J by 2 bases, leaving 16 bases between them. There are 16 residues in the CDR3. The CDR3 loop reads CASSSTRGLNTDTQYF. The CDR3, as DNA: TGTGCCAGCAGCTCCACCCGGGGACTCAACACAGATACGCAGTATTTT.

This clone was found a few times. The CDR3 DNA sequence: TGTGCCAGTAGTCCGACCGTGGCGGCTAACTATGGCTACACCTTC. It yields the protein CASSPTVAANYGYTF. The chain recombines TRBV19 with TRBJ1-2; D is unresolved. This CDR3 region has 15 residues. In germline, CDR1 is LNHDA, CDR2 SQIVND (reference sequence). Trimming took off 5 bases at V and 0 bases at J, with 13 bases between the two ends.

The chain is built from TRBV5-4 and TRBJ1-2, with TRBD1 matching 7 bases. The trim removed 1 base at V and 3 bases at J, leaving 6 bases unmatched. The germline V gene has CDR1 SGHNT and CDR2 YYREEE (reference sequence). This CDR3 comprises 15 residues. The CDR3 coding sequence is TGTGCCAGCAGCTTGCTAGGGGGCGCGGACTATGGCTACACCTTC. It is translated as CASSLLGGADYGYTF. Full variable domain (remainder filled in from reference TRBV5-4 and TRBJ1-2): ETGVTQSPTHLIKTRGQQVTLRCSSQSGHNTVSWYQQALGQGPQFIFQYYREEENGRGNFPPRFSGLQFPNYSSELNVNALELDDSALYLCASSLLGGADYGYTFGSGTRLTVV.

This sequence joins TRBV4-1 and TRBJ2-3, with D possibly matching TRBD1 (7 bases). The V and J ends lost 6 bases and 2 bases respectively, with 12 bases between them. This CDR3 is built from 14 residues. Germline V lookup: CDR1 MGHRA, CDR2 YSYEKL. This CDR3 reads CASREGQFTDTQYF. DNA of the CDR3: TGCGCCAGCAGGGAGGGACAGTTCACAGATACGCAGTATTTT.

The chain is built from TRBV23-1 and TRBJ1-1; tentative D call: TRBD1 (5 bases). TRBV23-1 is filed as an ORF, its function uncertain. V was shortened by 6 bases and J by 1 base, with 12 bases between the two germline ends. The CDR3 is 14 residues long. Here the CDR3 reads CASSLRVENTEAFF. Here the CDR3 DNA reads TGCGCCAGCAGCCTCAGGGTGGAGAACACTGAAGCTTTCTTT.

This clone has a handful of counts. This chain joins TRBV7-2 and TRBJ1-2; TRBD1 might be the D (6 bases). Trimming took off 3 bases at V and 3 bases at J, with 14 bases between the two ends. CDR3 length: 15 residues. Germline values: CDR1 SGHTA, CDR2 FQGNSA. DNA for the CDR3: TGTGCCAGCAGCTTTACAGGGCATGGGGACTATGGCTACACCTTC. Residues: CASSFTGHGDYGYTF.

The CDR3 reads CASSLAASGNGELFF. In nucleotides, the CDR3 is TGCGCCAGCAGCTTGGCAGCTAGCGGTAACGGGGAGCTGTTTTTT. The rearrangement joins TRBV5-1 to TRBJ2-2; TRBD2 matches at 7 bases. V was clipped by 0 bases and J by 7 bases; unmatched bases: 6. The germline V gene has CDR1 SGHRS and CDR2 YFSETQ. CDR3 length: 15 residues.

The genes are TRBV6-5 and TRBJ2-1; the D gene is possibly TRBD1 (6 bases). Trimming stripped 8 bases from V and 1 base from J, with 15 bases between. Per germline, CDR1 MNHEY and CDR2 SVGAGI. The CDR3 consists of 15 residues. The CDR3 is CASRGAGASYNEQFF. The CDR3 DNA reads as TGTGCCAGCCGAGGGGCAGGGGCGTCCTACAATGAGCAGTTCTTC.

The chain uses TRBV2 and TRBJ1-2; 8 nucleotides agree with TRBD1. Per germline, CDR1 SNHLY and CDR2 FYNNEI. Trimming removed 8 bases from V and 4 bases from J; junction bases left unmatched: 12. The CDR3 is 15 amino acids. The CDR3 region is CASLRRQGIGYGYTF. As DNA, the CDR3 is TGTGCCAGCCTCCGACGACAGGGGATCGGCTATGGCTACACCTTC.

The rearrangement uses TRBV6-5 and TRBJ2-5; a weak D match, TRBD2 (7 bases). This CDR3 spans 14 amino acids. Germline V gene sequence: CDR1 MNHEY, CDR2 SVGAGI. The V end lost 6 bases, the J end lost 5 bases, and 16 bases lay between the germline ends. The CDR3 sequence: CASREGGMQETQYF. The CDR3 DNA follows: TGTGCCAGCAGGGAGGGGGGGATGCAGGAGACCCAGTACTTC.

The V gene is TRBV5-1, the J gene TRBJ1-2; no definite D call. The germline V and J ends were trimmed by 0 bases and 5 bases, with 8 bases remaining between them. CDR1 is SGHRS, CDR2 YFSETQ, per germline. The CDR3 runs 13 residues. The CDR3: CASSLEADYGYTF. In DNA, the CDR3 is TGCGCCAGCAGCTTGGAGGCGGATTATGGCTACACCTTC.

The chain combines TRBV27 with TRBJ2-2; a possible D gene is TRBD1 (5 bases). Germline CDR1 reads MNHEY; CDR2 reads SMNVEV (reference sequence). This CDR3 spans 15 amino acids. V was pared by 4 bases and J by 3 bases, with 12 bases between. The CDR3 bases are TGTGCCAGCAGTTGGGTGCAGGGATACACCGGGGAGCTGTTTTTT. Translated: CASSWVQGYTGELFF.

V gene TRBV7-2 combines with J gene TRBJ1-3; TRBD1 matches 7 bases. The CDR3 totals 16 residues. The germline V gene encodes CDR1 SGHTA and CDR2 FQGNSA. Unmatched junction bases numbered 5, after V lost 1 base and J lost 2 bases. The CDR3: CASSLVTGLAGNTIYF. The CDR3 DNA sequence: TGTGCCAGCAGCTTAGTGACAGGGTTGGCTGGAAACACCATATATTTT.

The chain uses TRBV28 and TRBJ2-5; a weak D match, TRBD1 (5 bases). CDR1 MDHEN and CDR2 SYDVKM come from the germline V gene. This CDR3 has 13 amino acids. Trimming took off 5 bases at V and 3 bases at J, with 10 bases between the two ends. In DNA form, the CDR3 reads TGTGCCAGCAGTACGGGCAGGGAAGAGACCCAGTACTTC. This encodes CASSTGREETQYF.

Note on this clone: A junction end diverges from the germline sequence, so it may reflect a read error. The V call is TRBV7-7, the J call TRBJ2-3, with 7 nucleotides matching TRBD2. The CDR3 extends over 16 amino acids. CDR1 and CDR2 (germline): SSHAT, FNYEAQ (reference sequence). CDR3 DNA sequence: TGTGCTAGCAGCTTAGCGTACGGGGGGAGCACAGATACGCAGTATTTT. This encodes CASSLAYGGSTDTQYF.

This sequence joins TRBV19 and TRBJ1-2, with 9 positions matching TRBD1. CDR3 size: 13 residues. Per the germline V gene, CDR1 is LNHDA and CDR2 is SQIVND (reference sequence). J gave up 6 bases and V 6 bases, and 5 bases lay outside the gene matches. DNA of the CDR3: TGTGCCAGTAGCCGGACAGGGGCTCATGGCTACACCTTC. Its translation: CASSRTGAHGYTF.

About this clone itself: Other DNA sequences in the sample encode the same CDR3. The rearrangement joins TRBV9 to TRBJ1-1; 8 bases map to TRBD1. Germline CDR1 reads SGDLS; CDR2 reads YYNGEE. Germline trimming cut 2 bases from V and 0 bases from J; bases unmatched to any gene: 3. This CDR3 contains 15 residues. CDR3 in DNA: TGTGCCAGCAGCGTTGGACAGGGCATGAACACTGAAGCTTTCTTT. Encoded protein: CASSVGQGMNTEAFF.

The rearrangement uses TRBV7-9 and TRBJ2-1, with TRBD2 matching 12 bases. This CDR3 region has 16 residues. Germline CDR1 and CDR2: SEHNR and FQNEAQ (reference sequence). Trimming at V came to 5 bases and at J to 6 bases, leaving 8 bases not matched to a gene. The chain's CDR3 is CASSPQTSGGPNEQFF. The DNA for the CDR3 is TGTGCCAGCAGCCCACAGACTAGCGGGGGCCCCAATGAGCAGTTCTTC.

CDR3 nucleotides: TGTGCCAGCAGCTTCGGGTATCAGGGCGGCTACTCCTACGAGCAGTACTTC. It specifies CASSFGYQGGYSYEQYF. The chain combines TRBV7-9 with TRBJ2-7, with D possibly being TRBD1 (5 bases). Germline V gene lookup returns CDR1 SEHNR and CDR2 FQNEAQ (reference sequence). There are 17 residues in the CDR3. V was shortened by 3 bases and J by 0 bases, with 18 bases between the two germline ends.

The J gene is TRBJ2-1, the V gene TRBV9; D possibly corresponds to TRBD1 (7 bases). The CDR3 runs to 15 residues. V was cut by 4 bases and J by 1 base, with 12 bases left in between. The germline gives CDR1 SGDLS, CDR2 YYNGEE. CDR3 coding DNA: TGTGCCAGCAGCCAGGGGGGACAATCCTACAATGAGCAGTTCTTC. It translates to CASSQGGQSYNEQFF.

J is TRBJ2-1 and V is TRBV7-9, with D uncertain. Trimming pared 7 bases from V and 4 bases from J, leaving 17 bases between. This CDR3 is 15 amino acids long. Germline V CDR1 and CDR2: SEHNR, FQNEAQ (reference sequence). The CDR3: CASTPRVNRYNEQFF. CDR3 coding DNA: TGTGCCAGCACCCCTCGGGTTAACCGGTACAATGAGCAGTTCTTC. Looking up the rest from reference TRBV7-9 and TRBJ2-1 gives the full variable domain: DTGVSQNPRHKITKRGQNVTFRCDPISEHNRLYWYRQTLGQGPEFLTYFQNEAQLEKSRLLSDRFSAERPKGSFSTLEIQRTEQGDSAMYLCASTPRVNRYNEQFFGPGTRLTVL.